One and the same sample provided the 20 T cell receptor beta chains below, sequenced in a study of blood T cell repertoires in COVID-19 (dated by TCRdb to 2018 to 2021). Receptor amplification or capture employed the immunoSEQ multiplex PCR assay. TCRdb took this table from immuneACCESS and kept in-frame rearrangements with V and J called. Such tables lack part of the clones; where checked against another copy, unresolved V genes explain under half of the gap, and the rest is unexplained. This sample gives a few hundred thousand clones in total; over 65% of them show up just once. In total, the top ten clones hold approximately 3.6% of the sample. The sequenced sample consisted of PBMCs or T cells enriched from blood (not recorded which). The receptors here all came from a woman aged 55-75 years who had recovered from COVID-19.

This clone was observed a handful of times. The chain is built from TRBV29-1 and TRBJ1-1, with D possibly TRBD1 on 6 matching bases. Trimming took off 3 bases at V and 4 bases at J, with 12 bases between the two ends. Germline V gives CDR1 SQVTM, CDR2 ANQGSEA. The CDR3 is 13 residues long. The CDR3 loop is CSVEDSQFTEAFF. As DNA, the CDR3 is TGCAGCGTTGAGGACAGTCAATTCACTGAAGCTTTCTTT.

The genes are TRBV29-1 and TRBJ2-1; 11 nucleotides line up with TRBD2. Germline V gene lookup returns CDR1 SQVTM and CDR2 ANQGSEA. This CDR3 comprises 17 residues. V trimming: 0 bases; J trimming: 8 bases; junction bases outside the gene matches: 12. CDR3 DNA: TGCAGCGTTGAAGATCCCCTCCTTAGCGGGAGGGGGGATGAGCAGTTCTTC. Translation: CSVEDPLLSGRGDEQFF.

This chain links TRBV11-2 with TRBJ2-1; the match to TRBD1 covers 8 bases. The CDR3 has 16 amino acids. V lost 5 bases and J lost 0; bases outside the gene matches: 6. Germline V gene lookup returns CDR1 SGHAT and CDR2 FQNNGV. As DNA, the CDR3 is TGTGCCAGCAGCCCTCGCACAGGGGGCTCCTACAATGAGCAGTTCTTC. It codes for CASSPRTGGSYNEQFF.

J is TRBJ1-3 and V is TRBV9, with 7 positions matching TRBD1. V trimming: 4 bases; J trimming: 8 bases; junction bases outside the gene matches: 9. CDR3 length: 14 amino acids. In germline, CDR1 is SGDLS, CDR2 YYNGEE. CDR3 region: CASSPRDSRDTIYF. The CDR3 coding sequence is TGTGCCAGCAGCCCCCGGGACAGCCGGGACACCATATATTTT. Using reference TRBV9 and TRBJ1-3 for the parts outside the CDR3, the full variable domain is DSGVTQTPKHLITATGQRVTLRCSPRSGDLSVYWYQQSLDQGLQFLIQYYNGEERAKGNILERFSAQQFPDLHSELNLSSLELGDSALYFCASSPRDSRDTIYFGEGSWLTVV.

The chain combines TRBV10-3 with TRBJ1-1; possible D gene TRBD1, 6 bases. Deletions cut 4 bases from V and 7 bases from J, with 16 bases between. CDR3 length equals 14 residues. Germline values: CDR1 ENHRY, CDR2 SYGVKD. The CDR3 DNA sequence: TGTGCCATCAGTGGGTCCGACCGAGGGGGTGAAGCTTTCTTT. This codes for CAISGSDRGGEAFF.

This CDR3 is CASSRDRGNNEKLFF. Written as DNA, the CDR3 is TGTGCCAGCAGCCGGGACAGGGGGAATAATGAAAAACTGTTTTTT. The gene calls are TRBV7-2 and TRBJ1-4, with 11 bases lining up with TRBD1. The CDR3 runs 15 residues. Trimming took 5 bases from V and 4 from J; bases not matched to a gene: 3. Per germline, CDR1 SGHTA and CDR2 FQGNSA.

The genes are TRBV7-8 and TRBJ2-1, with D possibly TRBD1 on 6 matching bases. Trimming left V 3 bases short and J 1 base short, with 10 bases between. The germline V gene has CDR1 SGHVS and CDR2 FQNEAQ. This CDR3 comprises 15 residues. The DNA for the CDR3 is TGTGCCAGCAGCTTCAGGACAGTATCCTACAATGAGCAGTTCTTC. It translates to CASSFRTVSYNEQFF.

The gene calls are TRBV2 and TRBJ1-4; a weak D match, TRBD1 (5 bases). The CDR3 is 14 residues long. The V end was cut by 11 bases, the J end by 0 bases, with 13 bases between. Germline V gene data show CDR1 as SNHLY and CDR2 as FYNNEI. The CDR3 loop reads CAGGERATNEKLFF. The CDR3 nucleotides read TGTGCCGGGGGGGAGAGAGCAACTAATGAAAAACTGTTTTTT. Looking up the rest from reference TRBV2 and TRBJ1-4 gives the full variable domain: EPEVTQTPSHQVTQMGQEVILRCVPISNHLYFYWYRQILGQKVEFLVSFYNNEISEKSEIFDDQFSVERPDGSNFTLKIRSTKLEDSAMYFCAGGERATNEKLFFGSGTQLSVL.

The chain employs TRBV4-1 and TRBJ2-3, with D perhaps TRBD1 (5 bases). Germline CDR1 MGHRA, CDR2 YSYEKL. This CDR3 is 15 amino acids long. Trimming left V 4 bases short and J 0 bases short, with 11 bases between. The CDR3, as DNA: TGCGCCAGCAGCCCCCGACAGCCAAGCACAGATACGCAGTATTTT. Protein product: CASSPRQPSTDTQYF.

The chain recombines TRBV3-1 (or the pseudogene TRBV3-2) with TRBJ2-1; TRBD2 matches 11 bases. V was pared by 6 bases and J by 9 bases, with 16 bases of the junction left unmatched. Germline V CDR1 and CDR2: LGHDT, YNNKEL (reference sequence). CDR3 length equals 17 residues. CDR3 in amino acids: CASRQSPSGGPSGEQFF. The CDR3 bases are TGTGCCAGCAGGCAAAGCCCTAGCGGGGGGCCCAGCGGTGAGCAGTTCTTC.

The rearrangement joins TRBV27 to TRBJ1-1; D remains ambiguous. Trimming took off 6 bases at V and 1 base at J, with 9 bases between the two ends. Looked up from germline, CDR1 is MNHEY and CDR2 is SMNVEV (reference sequence). The CDR3 covers 13 residues. This CDR3 reads CASRPQKNTEAFF. The CDR3, as DNA: TGTGCCAGCAGGCCACAGAAGAACACTGAAGCTTTCTTT.

V and J are TRBV18 and TRBJ1-3; TRBD1 matches at 9 bases. Germline CDR1 and CDR2: KGHSH and LQKENI. Trimming removed 3 bases from V and 0 bases from J; junction bases left unmatched: 12. The length of the CDR3 is 19 residues. CDR3 nucleotides: TGTGCCAGCTCACCTCCACAGGGGGCCGCCACACTCTCTGGAAACACCATATATTTT. The encoded protein is CASSPPQGAATLSGNTIYF.

V usage is TRBV23-1 and J usage is TRBJ2-1; tentative D call: TRBD1 (6 bases). TRBV23-1 has ORF status, its function being uncertain. The CDR3 has 18 residues. Trimming removed 1 base at V and 0 bases at J, with 16 bases between. CDR3 loop: CASSQLAPGVHSYNEQFF. CDR3 DNA sequence: TGCGCCAGCAGTCAATTGGCCCCAGGGGTCCACTCCTACAATGAGCAGTTCTTC.

As DNA, the CDR3 is TGTGCCAGCAGCCAAGATCTGCAGGGGGAATATGGCTACACCTTC. Protein sequence: CASSQDLQGEYGYTF. The chain couples TRBV3-1 (or the pseudogene TRBV3-2) to TRBJ1-2; TRBD1 aligns across 7 bases. Trimming cost V 0 bases and J 5 bases; bases outside gene matches: 6. This CDR3 is 15 amino acids long. Germline loops: CDR1 LGHDT, CDR2 YNNKEL (reference sequence).

J is TRBJ1-1 and V is TRBV19; a possible D gene is TRBD1 (5 bases). V shed 4 bases and J shed 12 bases, with 12 bases lying between them. The V gene's germline CDR1 is LNHDA and CDR2 SQIVND (reference sequence). The CDR3 extends over 11 amino acids. The CDR3 region has the DNA TGTGCCAGTAGTAGGGCGGGGGAACCTTTCTTT. It encodes CASSRAGEPFF.

The rearrangement uses TRBV5-6 and TRBJ2-7; 11 bases line up with TRBD1. The germline V gene has CDR1 SGHDT and CDR2 YYEEEE. This CDR3 has 15 residues. Germline trimming cut 4 bases from V and 7 bases from J; bases unmatched to any gene: 10. The CDR3 DNA reads TGTGCCAGCAGCGGCCTAGGACAGGGGGCACAAGAGCAGTACTTC. This translates into CASSGLGQGAQEQYF.

The CDR3 nucleotides read TGTGCCAGCAGCGCAGGACAGGGTTATCAGCCCCAGCATTTT. As protein: CASSAGQGYQPQHF. V and J are TRBV7-2 and TRBJ1-5; 8 positions match TRBD1. Looked up from germline, CDR1 is SGHTA and CDR2 is FQGNSA. The CDR3 is made up of 14 amino acids. V gave up 5 bases and J gave up 5 bases; unmatched junction bases: 5. The entire variable domain, with the rest obtained from reference TRBV7-2 and TRBJ1-5, is as follows: GAGVSQSPSNKVTEKGKDVELRCDPISGHTALYWYRQSLGQGLEFLIYFQGNSAPDKSGLPSDRFSAERTGGSVSTLTIQRTQQEDSAVYLCASSAGQGYQPQHFGDGTRLSIL.

This clone was seen only a few times. This chain joins TRBV3-1 (or the pseudogene TRBV3-2) and TRBJ1-4; D uncertain. In germline, CDR1 is LGHDT, CDR2 YNNKEL (reference sequence). The V and J ends lost 3 bases and 1 base respectively, with 9 bases between them. The CDR3 consists of 15 residues. CDR3: CASSHRRGTNEKLFF. Written as DNA, the CDR3 is TGTGCCAGCAGCCATCGGAGAGGAACTAATGAAAAACTGTTTTTT.

The chain is built from TRBV5-4 and TRBJ2-5, with D unclear. Germline-derived CDR1 and CDR2 are SGHNT and YYREEE (reference sequence). V was pared by 4 bases and J by 5 bases, with 15 bases between. CDR3 size: 14 residues. This chain's CDR3 is CASSITRAAETQYF. CDR3 in DNA: TGTGCCAGCAGCATAACCCGAGCAGCGGAGACCCAGTACTTC.

The chain links TRBV7-9 to TRBJ2-5; tentatively, D is TRBD1 (5 bases). V was shortened by 5 bases and J by 2 bases, with 15 bases between the two germline ends. This CDR3 region has 15 residues. Germline CDR1 reads SEHNR; CDR2 reads FQNEAQ (reference sequence). CDR3 amino acids: CASSPGIPSQETQYF. Here the CDR3 DNA reads TGTGCCAGCAGCCCAGGGATACCGAGTCAAGAGACCCAGTACTTC.